This TCR gamma chain derives from a study of gamma-delta T cells after stem cell transplantation. This clone showed up just a few times. In germline, CDR1 is VTNTFY, CDR2 YDVSTARD (reference sequence). Germline trimming cut 3 bases from V and 7 bases from J; bases unmatched to any gene: 3. The CDR3 extends over 11 amino acids. TCRdb re-processed the RT-PCR reads using CATT. The sample lists several hundred gamma-chain clones, roughly 20% occurring once. The J gene is TRGJ1 or TRGJ2, the V gene TRGV3. TCRdb supplies no J gene; here it was assigned by aligning the nucleotide sequence to germline. Sequenced: gamma-delta T cells. This clonotype was obtained from a human donor. It is not recorded whose cells these are; they may come from a transplant donor. The CDR3 here is CATWDWYKKLF. The CDR3 nucleotides read TGTGCCACCTGGGACTGGTATAAGAAACTCTTT.